This T cell receptor beta chain was observed in a study of T cell repertoires in cytomegalovirus infection. Study overall: The public TCR beta signatures pointed to both CMV infection and matching HLA type.

In TCRdb, the reads were re-called with MiXCR into one record per CDR3 protein. Of about 150,000 distinct CDR3 sequences detected, about a sixth appear once; the ten largest clones hold roughly a sixth. Germline assignment: CDR1 MDHEN and CDR2 SYDVKM. This CDR3 is 15 amino acids long. V gave up 7 bases and J gave up 5 bases, with 18 bases separating them. Broader study findings: Dominant in the ex vivo response were TCR beta clonotypes restricted by HLA-C and specific for CMV. The study identified carriers of CMV plus the relevant HLA from cumulative public TCR beta family frequency.

Comments on this clonotype: Its specificity is unknown.

This clonotype originated in a human donor in good health (CMV status not recorded). Some clones in this sample may be carry-over from other donors' samples. The sample was CD8+ T cells from PBMCs. The chain employs TRBV28 and TRBJ2-1, with D unresolved. The CDR3 DNA is TGTGCCAGCACCTTAATACTTTCTGGGAACAATGAGCAGTTCTTC. Encoded protein: CASTLILSGNNEQFF.